This T cell receptor beta chain was recovered during a study of PD-1 blockade in classical Hodgkin lymphoma. Study-wide results and limits: Patients starting nivolumab under 1 year after ASCT were excluded. It was reported that newly diagnosed patients had less baseline TCR diversity than healthy donors. By C4D1 there was a significant rise in CD4+ TCR diversity but not in CD8+ TCR diversity.

The repertoire was sequenced with immunoSEQ multiplex PCR; TCRdb's copy has only in-frame clones and lacks some. The data contain about 110,000 clones, nearly 90% of them singletons. The CDR3 has 13 residues. From germline, CDR1 is SGHRS and CDR2 YFSETQ. V was cut by 3 bases and J by 4 bases, with 10 bases left in between. On this clone itself: The antigen is not known. The sample has other DNA sequences that encode this CDR3 too.

Relapse after autologous stem cell transplantation occurred in every patient, and brentuximab vedotin exposure varied. When best responses were assessed, they were complete response, partial response or progressive disease. The chain couples TRBV5-1 to TRBJ1-1, with D possibly being TRBD1 (5 bases). This sequence originates from a human donor with classical Hodgkin lymphoma. Material: peripheral blood mononuclear cells (PBMCs), obtained before the second cycle of nivolumab. The CDR3 sequence: CASSWDPSTEAFF. In nucleotides, the CDR3 is TGCGCCAGCAGCTGGGACCCCTCCACTGAAGCTTTCTTT.